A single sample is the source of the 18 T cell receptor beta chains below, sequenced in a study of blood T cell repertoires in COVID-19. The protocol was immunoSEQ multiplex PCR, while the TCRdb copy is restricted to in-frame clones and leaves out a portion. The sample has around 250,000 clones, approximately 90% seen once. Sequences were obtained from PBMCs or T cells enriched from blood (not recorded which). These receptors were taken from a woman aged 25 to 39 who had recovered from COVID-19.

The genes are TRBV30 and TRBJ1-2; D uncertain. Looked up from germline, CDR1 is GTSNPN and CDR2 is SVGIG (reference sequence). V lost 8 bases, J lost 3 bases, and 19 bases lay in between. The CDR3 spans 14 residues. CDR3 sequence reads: CALTRRGSYYGYTF. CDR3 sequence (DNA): TGTGCCCTAACCCGTCGGGGTTCATACTATGGCTACACCTTC.

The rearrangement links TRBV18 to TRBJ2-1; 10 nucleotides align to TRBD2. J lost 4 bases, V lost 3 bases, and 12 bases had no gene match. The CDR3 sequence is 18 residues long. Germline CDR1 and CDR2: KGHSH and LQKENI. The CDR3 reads CASSPAAPSGSWYNEQFF. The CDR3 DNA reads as TGTGCCAGCTCACCGGCGGCCCCTAGCGGGAGTTGGTACAATGAGCAGTTCTTC. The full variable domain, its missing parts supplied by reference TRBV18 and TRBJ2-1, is NAGVMQNPRHLVRRRGQEARLRCSPMKGHSHVYWYRQLPEEGLKFMVYLQKENIIDESGMPKERFSAEFPKEGPSILRIQQVVRGDSAAYFCASSPAAPSGSWYNEQFFGPGTRLTVL.

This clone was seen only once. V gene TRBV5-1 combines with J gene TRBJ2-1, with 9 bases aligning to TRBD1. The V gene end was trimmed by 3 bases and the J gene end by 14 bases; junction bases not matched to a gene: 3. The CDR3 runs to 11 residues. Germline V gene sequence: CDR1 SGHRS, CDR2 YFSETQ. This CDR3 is CASSSGDREFF. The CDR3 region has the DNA TGCGCCAGCAGCTCCGGGGACAGGGAGTTCTTC. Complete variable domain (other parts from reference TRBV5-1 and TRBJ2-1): KAGVTQTPRYLIKTRGQQVTLSCSPISGHRSVSWYQQTPGQGLQFLFEYFSETQRNKGNFPGRFSGRQFSNSRSEMNVSTLELGDSALYLCASSSGDREFFGPGTRLTVL.

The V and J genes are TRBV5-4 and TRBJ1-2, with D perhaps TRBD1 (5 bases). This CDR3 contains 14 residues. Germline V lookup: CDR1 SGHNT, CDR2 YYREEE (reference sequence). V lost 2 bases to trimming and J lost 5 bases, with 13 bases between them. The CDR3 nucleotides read TGTGCCAGCAGCTTAAGTGACAGCGTTTATGGCTACACCTTC. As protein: CASSLSDSVYGYTF.

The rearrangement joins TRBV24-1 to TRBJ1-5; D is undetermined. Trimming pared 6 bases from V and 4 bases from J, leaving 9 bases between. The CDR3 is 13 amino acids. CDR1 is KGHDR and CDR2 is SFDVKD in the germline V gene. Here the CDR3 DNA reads TGTGCCACCAGTCGTTCAGTGAATCAGCCCCAGCATTTT. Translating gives CATSRSVNQPQHF.

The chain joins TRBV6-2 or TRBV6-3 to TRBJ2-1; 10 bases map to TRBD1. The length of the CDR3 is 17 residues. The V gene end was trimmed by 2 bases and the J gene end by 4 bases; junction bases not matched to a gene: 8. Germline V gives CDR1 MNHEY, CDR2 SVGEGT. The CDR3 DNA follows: TGTGCCAGCAGTTACCCGTTGACAGGGGGCTTTTACAATGAGCAGTTCTTC. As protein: CASSYPLTGGFYNEQFF.

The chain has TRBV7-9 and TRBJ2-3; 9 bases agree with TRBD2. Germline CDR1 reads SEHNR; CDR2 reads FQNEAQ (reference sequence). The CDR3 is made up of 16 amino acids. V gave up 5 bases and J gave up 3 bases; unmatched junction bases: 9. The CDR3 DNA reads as TGTGCCAGCAGCCAGGGAAGCGGGAGGTTTACAGATACGCAGTATTTT. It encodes CASSQGSGRFTDTQYF. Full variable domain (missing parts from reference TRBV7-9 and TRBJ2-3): DTGVSQNPRHKITKRGQNVTFRCDPISEHNRLYWYRQTLGQGPEFLTYFQNEAQLEKSRLLSDRFSAERPKGSFSTLEIQRTEQGDSAMYLCASSQGSGRFTDTQYFGPGTRLTVL.

CDR3 nucleotides: TGCAGCGTTGAAGGCGGGAGAGGCGAGACCCAGTACTTC. Its protein product is CSVEGGRGETQYF. This chain uses TRBV29-1 with TRBJ2-5, with 7 bases identical to TRBD2. J lost 5 bases, V lost 1 base, and 4 bases had no gene match. CDR1 is SQVTM, CDR2 ANQGSEA, per germline. This CDR3 has 13 amino acids. Full variable domain (rest looked up from reference TRBV29-1 and TRBJ2-5): SAVISQKPSRDICQRGTSLTIQCQVDSQVTMMFWYRQQPGQSLTLIATANQGSEATYESGFVIDKFPISRPNLTFSTLTVSNMSPEDSSIYLCSVEGGRGETQYFGPGTRLLVL.

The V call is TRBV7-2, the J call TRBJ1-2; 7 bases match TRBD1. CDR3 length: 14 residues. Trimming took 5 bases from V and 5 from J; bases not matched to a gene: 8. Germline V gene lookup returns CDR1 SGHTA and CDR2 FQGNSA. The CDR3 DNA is TGTGCCAGCAGCACCGGGACAGAGAGATATGGCTACACCTTC. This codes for CASSTGTERYGYTF.

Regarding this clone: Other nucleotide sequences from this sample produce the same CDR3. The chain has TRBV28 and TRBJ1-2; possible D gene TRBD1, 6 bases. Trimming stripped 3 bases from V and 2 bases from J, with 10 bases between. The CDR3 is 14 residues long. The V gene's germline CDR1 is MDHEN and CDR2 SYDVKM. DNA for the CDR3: TGTGCCAGCAGTTTGCGGGGGCCCAACTATGGCTACACCTTC. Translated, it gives CASSLRGPNYGYTF.

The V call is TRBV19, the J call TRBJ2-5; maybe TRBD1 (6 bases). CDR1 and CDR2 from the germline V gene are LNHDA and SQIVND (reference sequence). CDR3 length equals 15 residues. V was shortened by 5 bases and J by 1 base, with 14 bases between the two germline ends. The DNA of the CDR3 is TGTGCCAGTAGTCTCCACTCGGACAGCCAAGAGACCCAGTACTTC. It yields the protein CASSLHSDSQETQYF.

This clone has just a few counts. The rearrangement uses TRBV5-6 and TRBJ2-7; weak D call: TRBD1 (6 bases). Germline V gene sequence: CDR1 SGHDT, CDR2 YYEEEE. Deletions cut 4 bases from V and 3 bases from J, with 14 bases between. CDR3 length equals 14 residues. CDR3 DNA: TGTGCCAGCAGCCAGACAGGCCGGGTCTACGAGCAGTACTTC. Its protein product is CASSQTGRVYEQYF.

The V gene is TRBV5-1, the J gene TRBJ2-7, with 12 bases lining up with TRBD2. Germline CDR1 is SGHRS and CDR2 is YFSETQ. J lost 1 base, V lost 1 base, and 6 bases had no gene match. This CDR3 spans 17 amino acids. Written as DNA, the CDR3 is TGCGCCAGCAGCTTGTCCCTAGCGGGAGGGTCTTCCTACGAGCAGTACTTC. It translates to CASSLSLAGGSSYEQYF.

CDR3 sequence: CASSQEAVRKSEAFF. DNA for the CDR3: TGTGCCAGCAGCCAAGAGGCGGTCCGTAAATCTGAAGCTTTCTTT. The chain carries TRBV14 and TRBJ1-1; no definite D call. The CDR3 sequence is 15 residues long. Germline V CDR1 and CDR2: SGHDN, FVKESK. Trimming pared 0 bases from V and 6 bases from J, leaving 14 bases between.

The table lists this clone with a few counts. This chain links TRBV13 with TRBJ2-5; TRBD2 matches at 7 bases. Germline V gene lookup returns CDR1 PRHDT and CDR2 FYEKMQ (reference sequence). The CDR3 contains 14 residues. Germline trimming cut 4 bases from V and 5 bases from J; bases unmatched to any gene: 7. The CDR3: CASSWTSSRETQYF. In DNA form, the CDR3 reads TGTGCCAGCAGCTGGACTAGTAGTAGGGAGACCCAGTACTTC.

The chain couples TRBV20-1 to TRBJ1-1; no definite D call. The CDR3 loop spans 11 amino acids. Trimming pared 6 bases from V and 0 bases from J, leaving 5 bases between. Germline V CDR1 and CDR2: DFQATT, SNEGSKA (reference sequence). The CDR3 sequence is CSARVNTEAFF. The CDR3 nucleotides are TGCAGTGCACGGGTGAACACTGAAGCTTTCTTT.

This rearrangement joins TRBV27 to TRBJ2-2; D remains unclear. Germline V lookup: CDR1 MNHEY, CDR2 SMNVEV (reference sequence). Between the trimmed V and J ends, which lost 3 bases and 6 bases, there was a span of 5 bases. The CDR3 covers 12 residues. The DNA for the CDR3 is TGTGCCAGCAGTTTTTCGGCCGGGGAGCTGTTTTTT. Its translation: CASSFSAGELFF.

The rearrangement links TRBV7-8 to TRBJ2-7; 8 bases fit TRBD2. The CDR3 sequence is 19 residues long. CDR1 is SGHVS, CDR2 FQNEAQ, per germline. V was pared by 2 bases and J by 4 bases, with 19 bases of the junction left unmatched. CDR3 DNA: TGTGCCAGCAGCTTAAGGGTGGGGTTAGCGGGATTCAATTGGTACGAGCAGTACTTC. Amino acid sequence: CASSLRVGLAGFNWYEQYF.